This TCR beta chain was documented in a study of cytomegalovirus exposure and HLA in healthy donors. Germline assignment: CDR1 SGHDT and CDR2 YYEEEE. The V end was cut by 3 bases, the J end by 2 bases, with 8 bases between. The CDR3 consists of 13 residues. 60 Vbeta and 13 Jbeta primers were used in PCR. Clones were read by immunoSEQ multiplex PCR, and TCRdb kept only the in-frame ones, dropping some. The sample lists over 90,000 clones, over 65% occurring once. The chain is built from TRBV5-6 and TRBJ2-5; possibly TRBD1 for D (6 bases). The clonotype originates from a man between 40 and 49 years old in good health and CMV-seronegative. Sequencing was done on a sample of PBMCs. CDR3 DNA sequence: TGTGCCAGCAGCTGGGGGCCTCAAGAGACCCAGTACTTC. This translates into CASSWGPQETQYF.